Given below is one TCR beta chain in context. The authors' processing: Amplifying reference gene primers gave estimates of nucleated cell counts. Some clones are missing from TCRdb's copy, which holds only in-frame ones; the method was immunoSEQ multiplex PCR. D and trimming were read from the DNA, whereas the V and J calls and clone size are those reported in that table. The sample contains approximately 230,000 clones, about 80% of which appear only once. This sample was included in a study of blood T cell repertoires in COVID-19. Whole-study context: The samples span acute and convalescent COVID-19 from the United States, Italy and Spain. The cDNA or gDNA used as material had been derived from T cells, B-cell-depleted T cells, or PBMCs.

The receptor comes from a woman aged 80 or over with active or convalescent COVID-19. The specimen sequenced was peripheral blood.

CDR3 amino acids: CASSYSPSGGAINEQFF. As DNA, the CDR3 is TGTGCCAGCAGTTACTCGCCTAGCGGGGGGGCCATCAATGAGCAGTTCTTC. The chain combines TRBV6-2 or TRBV6-3 with TRBJ2-1; TRBD2 agrees at 12 bases. The CDR3 is 17 residues long. Germline V gene lookup returns CDR1 MNHEY and CDR2 SVGEGT. V gave up 0 bases and J gave up 6 bases; unmatched junction bases: 6.